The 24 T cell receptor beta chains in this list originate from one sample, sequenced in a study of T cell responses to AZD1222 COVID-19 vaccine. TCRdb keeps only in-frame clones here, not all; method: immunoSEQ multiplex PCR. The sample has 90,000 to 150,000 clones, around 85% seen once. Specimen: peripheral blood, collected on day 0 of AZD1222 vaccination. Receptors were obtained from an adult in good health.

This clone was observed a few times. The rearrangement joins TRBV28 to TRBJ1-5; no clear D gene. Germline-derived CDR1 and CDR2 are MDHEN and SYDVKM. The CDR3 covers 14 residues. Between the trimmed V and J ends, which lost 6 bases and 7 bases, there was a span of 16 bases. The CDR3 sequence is CASSRAVTGQPQHF. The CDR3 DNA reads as TGTGCCAGCAGCCGCGCAGTAACGGGACAGCCCCAGCATTTT.

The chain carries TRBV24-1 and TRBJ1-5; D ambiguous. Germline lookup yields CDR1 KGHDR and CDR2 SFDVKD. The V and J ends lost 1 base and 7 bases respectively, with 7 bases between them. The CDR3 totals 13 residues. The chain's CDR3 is CATSDFTWQPQHF. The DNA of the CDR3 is TGTGCCACCAGTGATTTTACATGGCAGCCCCAGCATTTT.

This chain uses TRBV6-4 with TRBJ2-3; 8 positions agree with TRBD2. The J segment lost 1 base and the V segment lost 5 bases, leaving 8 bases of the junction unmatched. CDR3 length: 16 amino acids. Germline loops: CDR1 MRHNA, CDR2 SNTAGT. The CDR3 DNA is TGTGCCAGCAGTCGCGAGGGACTAGGGGGCACAGATACGCAGTATTTT. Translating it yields CASSREGLGGTDTQYF.

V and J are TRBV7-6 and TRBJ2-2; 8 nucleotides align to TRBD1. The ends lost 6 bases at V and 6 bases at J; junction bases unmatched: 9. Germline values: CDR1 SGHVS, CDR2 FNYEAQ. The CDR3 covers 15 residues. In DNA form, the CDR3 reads TGTGCCAGCAGTTCCGGACAGGGTAGGGCCGGGGAGCTGTTTTTT. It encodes CASSSGQGRAGELFF. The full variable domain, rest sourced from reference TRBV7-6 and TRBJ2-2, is GAGVSQSPRYKVTKRGQDVALRCDPISGHVSLYWYRQALGQGPEFLTYFNYEAQQDKSGLPNDRFSAERPEGSISTLTIQRTEQRDSAMYRCASSSGQGRAGELFFGEGSRLTVL.

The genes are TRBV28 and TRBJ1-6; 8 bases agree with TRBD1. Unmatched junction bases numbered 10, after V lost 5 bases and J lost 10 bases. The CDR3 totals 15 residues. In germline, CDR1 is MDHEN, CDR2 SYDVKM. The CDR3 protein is CASSEIRGRGSPLHF. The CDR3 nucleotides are TGTGCCAGCAGTGAGATCAGGGGGCGCGGCTCACCCCTCCACTTT.

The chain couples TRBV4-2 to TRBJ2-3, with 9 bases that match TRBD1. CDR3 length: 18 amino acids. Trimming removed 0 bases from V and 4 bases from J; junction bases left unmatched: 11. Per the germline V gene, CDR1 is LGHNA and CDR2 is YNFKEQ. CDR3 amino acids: CASSQDHGTGRGPDTQYF. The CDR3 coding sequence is TGTGCCAGCAGCCAAGATCACGGGACAGGGAGAGGTCCAGATACGCAGTATTTT.

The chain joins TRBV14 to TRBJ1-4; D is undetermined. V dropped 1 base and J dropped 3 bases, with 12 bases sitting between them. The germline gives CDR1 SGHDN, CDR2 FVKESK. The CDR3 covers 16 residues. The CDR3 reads CASSQAGQPANEKLFF. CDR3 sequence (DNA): TGTGCCAGCAGCCAAGCGGGCCAGCCGGCTAATGAAAAACTGTTTTTT.

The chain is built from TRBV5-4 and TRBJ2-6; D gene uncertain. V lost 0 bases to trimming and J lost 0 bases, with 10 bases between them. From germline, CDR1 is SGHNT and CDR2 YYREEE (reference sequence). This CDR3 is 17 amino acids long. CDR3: CASSLVGPRSGANVLTF. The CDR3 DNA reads TGTGCCAGCAGCTTGGTAGGACCCCGCTCTGGGGCCAACGTCCTGACTTTC.

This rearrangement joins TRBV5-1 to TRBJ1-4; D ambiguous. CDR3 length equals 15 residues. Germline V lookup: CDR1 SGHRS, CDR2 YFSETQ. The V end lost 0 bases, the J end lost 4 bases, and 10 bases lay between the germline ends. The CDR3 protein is CASSLGVTDNEKLFF. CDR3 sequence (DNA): TGCGCCAGCAGCTTGGGTGTGACGGATAATGAAAAACTGTTTTTT. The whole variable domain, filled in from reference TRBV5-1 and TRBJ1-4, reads KAGVTQTPRYLIKTRGQQVTLSCSPISGHRSVSWYQQTPGQGLQFLFEYFSETQRNKGNFPGRFSGRQFSNSRSEMNVSTLELGDSALYLCASSLGVTDNEKLFFGSGTQLSVL.

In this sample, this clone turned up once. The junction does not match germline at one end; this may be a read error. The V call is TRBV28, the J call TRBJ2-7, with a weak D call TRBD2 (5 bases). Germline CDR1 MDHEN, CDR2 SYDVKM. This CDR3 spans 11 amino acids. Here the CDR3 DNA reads TGTGCCAGCAGTTCGGGCCTTTCGCGGGACTTC. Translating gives CASSSGLSRDF. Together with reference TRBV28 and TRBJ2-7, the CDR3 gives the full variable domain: DVKVTQSSRYLVKRTGEKVFLECVQDMDHENMFWYRQDPGLGLRLIYFSYDVKMKEKGDIPEGYSVSREKKERFSLILESASTNQTSMYLCASSSGLSRDFGPGTRLTVT.

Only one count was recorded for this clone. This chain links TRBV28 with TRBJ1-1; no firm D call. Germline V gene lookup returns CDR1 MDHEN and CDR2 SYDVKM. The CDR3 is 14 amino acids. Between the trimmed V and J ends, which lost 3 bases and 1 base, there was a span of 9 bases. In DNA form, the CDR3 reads TGTGCCAGCAGTTTGGACCGAGAGAACACTGAAGCTTTCTTT. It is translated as CASSLDRENTEAFF.

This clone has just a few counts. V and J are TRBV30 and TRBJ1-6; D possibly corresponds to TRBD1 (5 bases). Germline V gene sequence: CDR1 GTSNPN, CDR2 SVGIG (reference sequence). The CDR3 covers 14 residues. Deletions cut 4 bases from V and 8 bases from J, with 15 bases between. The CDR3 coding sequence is TGTGCCTGGAATTCGGGGCAGGGCCATTCACCCCTCCACTTT. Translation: CAWNSGQGHSPLHF.

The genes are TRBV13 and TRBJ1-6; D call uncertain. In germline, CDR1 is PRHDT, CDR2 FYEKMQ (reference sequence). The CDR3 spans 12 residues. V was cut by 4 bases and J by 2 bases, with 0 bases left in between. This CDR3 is CASSSYNSPLHF. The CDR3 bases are TGTGCCAGCAGCTCCTATAATTCACCCCTCCACTTT.

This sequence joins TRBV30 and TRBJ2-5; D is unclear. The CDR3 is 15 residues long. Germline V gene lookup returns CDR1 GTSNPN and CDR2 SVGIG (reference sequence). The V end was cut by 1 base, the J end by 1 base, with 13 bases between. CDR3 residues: CAWSARLGPQETQYF. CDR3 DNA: TGTGCCTGGAGTGCCCGGCTTGGGCCCCAAGAGACCCAGTACTTC.

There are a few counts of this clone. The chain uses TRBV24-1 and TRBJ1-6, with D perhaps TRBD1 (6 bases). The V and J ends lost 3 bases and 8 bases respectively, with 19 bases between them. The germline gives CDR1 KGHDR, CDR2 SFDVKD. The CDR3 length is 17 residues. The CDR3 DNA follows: TGTGCCACCAGTGATCCTGTGCGCCCGGAGGGGGATTCACCCCTCCACTTT. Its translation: CATSDPVRPEGDSPLHF.

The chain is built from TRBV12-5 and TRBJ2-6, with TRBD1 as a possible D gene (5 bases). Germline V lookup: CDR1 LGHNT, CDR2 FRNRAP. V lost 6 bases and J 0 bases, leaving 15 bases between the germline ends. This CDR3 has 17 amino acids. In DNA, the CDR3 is TGTGCTAGTGGAACCTTACAGGTTTACTCTGGGGCCAACGTCCTGACTTTC. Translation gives CASGTLQVYSGANVLTF.

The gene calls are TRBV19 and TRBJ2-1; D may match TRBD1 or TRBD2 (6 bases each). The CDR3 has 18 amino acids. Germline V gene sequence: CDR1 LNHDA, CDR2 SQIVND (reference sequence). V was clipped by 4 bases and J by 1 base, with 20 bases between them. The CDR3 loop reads CASSSPRGGSVSYNEQFF. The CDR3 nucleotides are TGTGCCAGTAGTAGCCCCAGGGGAGGCAGCGTATCCTACAATGAGCAGTTCTTC.

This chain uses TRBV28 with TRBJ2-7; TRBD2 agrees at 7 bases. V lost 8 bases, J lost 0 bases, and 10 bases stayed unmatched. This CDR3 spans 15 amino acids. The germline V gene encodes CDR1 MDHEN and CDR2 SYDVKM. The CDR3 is CASEASGKYSYEQYF. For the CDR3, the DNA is TGTGCCAGCGAGGCTAGCGGAAAATACTCCTACGAGCAGTACTTC.

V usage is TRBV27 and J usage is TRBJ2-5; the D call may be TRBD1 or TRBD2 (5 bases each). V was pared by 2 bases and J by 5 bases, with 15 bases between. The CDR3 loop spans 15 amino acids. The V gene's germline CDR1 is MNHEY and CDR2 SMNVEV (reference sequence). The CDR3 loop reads CASSLTGAAVETQYF. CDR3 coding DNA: TGTGCCAGCAGTTTAACCGGGGCCGCGGTCGAGACCCAGTACTTC.

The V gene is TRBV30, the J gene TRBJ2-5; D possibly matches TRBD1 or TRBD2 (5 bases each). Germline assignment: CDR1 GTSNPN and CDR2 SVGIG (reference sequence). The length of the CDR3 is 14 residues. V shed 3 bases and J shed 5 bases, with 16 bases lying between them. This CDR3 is CAWRPTGGMETQYF. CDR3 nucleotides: TGTGCCTGGAGACCTACAGGAGGTATGGAGACCCAGTACTTC.

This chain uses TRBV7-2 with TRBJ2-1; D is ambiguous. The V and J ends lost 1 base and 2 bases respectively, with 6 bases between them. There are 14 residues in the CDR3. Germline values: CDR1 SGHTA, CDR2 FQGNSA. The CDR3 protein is CASSLGGTYNEQFF. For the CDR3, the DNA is TGTGCCAGCAGCTTAGGGGGAACCTACAATGAGCAGTTCTTC.

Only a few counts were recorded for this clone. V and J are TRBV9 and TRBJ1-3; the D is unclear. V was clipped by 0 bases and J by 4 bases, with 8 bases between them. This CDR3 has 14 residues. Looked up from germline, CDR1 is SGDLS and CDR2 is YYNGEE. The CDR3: CASSVGSTGNTIYF. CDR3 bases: TGTGCCAGCAGCGTAGGCAGCACCGGAAACACCATATATTTT.

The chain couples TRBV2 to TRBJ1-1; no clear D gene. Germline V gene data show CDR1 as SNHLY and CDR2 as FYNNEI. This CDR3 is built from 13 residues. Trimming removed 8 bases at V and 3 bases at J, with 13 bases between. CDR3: CASLTEGDTEAFF. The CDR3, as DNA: TGTGCCAGCTTGACGGAGGGAGACACTGAAGCTTTCTTT.

CDR3 protein: CASSIQGTNTEAFF. CDR3 bases: TGTGCCAGTAGTATTCAGGGAACGAACACTGAAGCTTTCTTT. The V gene is TRBV19, the J gene TRBJ1-1, with D possibly TRBD1 on 5 matching bases. Germline CDR1 reads LNHDA; CDR2 reads SQIVND (reference sequence). V gave up 3 bases and J gave up 1 base, with 9 bases separating them. The CDR3 covers 14 residues.